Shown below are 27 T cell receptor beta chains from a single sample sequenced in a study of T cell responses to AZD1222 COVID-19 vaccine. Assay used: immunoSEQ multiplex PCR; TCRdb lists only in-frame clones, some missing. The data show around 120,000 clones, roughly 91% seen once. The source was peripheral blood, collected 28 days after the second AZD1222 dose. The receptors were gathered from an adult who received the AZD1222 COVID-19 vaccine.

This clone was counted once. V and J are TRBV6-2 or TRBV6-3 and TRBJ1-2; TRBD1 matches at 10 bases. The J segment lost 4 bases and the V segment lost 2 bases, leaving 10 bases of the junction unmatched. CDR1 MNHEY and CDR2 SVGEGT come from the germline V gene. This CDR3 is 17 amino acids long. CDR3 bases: TGTGCCAGCAGTTACGGGACAGGGGACTCTTCGTTCTATGGCTACACCTTC. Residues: CASSYGTGDSSFYGYTF.

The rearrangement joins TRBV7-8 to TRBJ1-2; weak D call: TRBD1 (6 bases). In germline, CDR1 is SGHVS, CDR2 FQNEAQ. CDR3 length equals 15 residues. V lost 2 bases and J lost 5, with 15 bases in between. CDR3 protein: CASSLRSGAGYGYTF. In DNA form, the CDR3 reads TGTGCCAGCAGCTTAAGGTCAGGGGCGGGATATGGCTACACCTTC.

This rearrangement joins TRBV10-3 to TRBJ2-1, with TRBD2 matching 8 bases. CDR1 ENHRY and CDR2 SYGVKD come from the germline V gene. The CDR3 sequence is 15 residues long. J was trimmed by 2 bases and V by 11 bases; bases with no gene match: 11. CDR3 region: CAHRSSGDAYNEQFF. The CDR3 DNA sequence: TGTGCCCATCGGAGTAGCGGGGATGCCTACAATGAGCAGTTCTTC.

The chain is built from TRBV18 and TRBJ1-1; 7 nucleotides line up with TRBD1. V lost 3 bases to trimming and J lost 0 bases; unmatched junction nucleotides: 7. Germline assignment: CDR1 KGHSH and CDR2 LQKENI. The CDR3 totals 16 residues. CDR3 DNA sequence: TGTGCCAGCTCACCTAATCCCGGGACAGTGAACACTGAAGCTTTCTTT. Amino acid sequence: CASSPNPGTVNTEAFF.

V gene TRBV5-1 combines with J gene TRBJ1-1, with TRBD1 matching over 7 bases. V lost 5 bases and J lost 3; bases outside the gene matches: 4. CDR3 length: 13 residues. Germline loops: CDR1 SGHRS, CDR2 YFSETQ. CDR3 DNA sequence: TGCGCCAGCAGAATGGGACAGTACACTGAAGCTTTCTTT. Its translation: CASRMGQYTEAFF.

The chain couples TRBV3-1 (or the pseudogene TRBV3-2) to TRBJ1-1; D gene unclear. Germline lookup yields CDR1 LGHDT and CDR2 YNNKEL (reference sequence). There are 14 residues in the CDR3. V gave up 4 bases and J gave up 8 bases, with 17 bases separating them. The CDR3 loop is CASSPKGFGSEAFF. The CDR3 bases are TGTGCCAGCAGCCCCAAGGGTTTTGGATCAGAAGCTTTCTTT.

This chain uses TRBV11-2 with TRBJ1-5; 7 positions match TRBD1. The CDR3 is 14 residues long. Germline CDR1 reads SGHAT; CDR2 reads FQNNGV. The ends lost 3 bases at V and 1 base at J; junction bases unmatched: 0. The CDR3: CASSLGQSNQPQHF. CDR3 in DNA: TGTGCCAGCAGCTTGGGACAGAGCAATCAGCCCCAGCATTTT.

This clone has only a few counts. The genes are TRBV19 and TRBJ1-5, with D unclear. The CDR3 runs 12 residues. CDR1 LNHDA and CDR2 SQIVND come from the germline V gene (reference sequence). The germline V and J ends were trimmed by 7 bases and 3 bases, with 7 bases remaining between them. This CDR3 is CASTSPNQPQHF. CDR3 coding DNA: TGTGCCAGTACCAGTCCCAATCAGCCCCAGCATTTT.

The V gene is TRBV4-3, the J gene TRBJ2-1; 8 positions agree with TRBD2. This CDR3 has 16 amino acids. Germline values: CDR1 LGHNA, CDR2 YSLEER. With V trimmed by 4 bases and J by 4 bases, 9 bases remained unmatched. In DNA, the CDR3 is TGCGCCAGCAGCCCCGGGCAGGCTAGCGGGTACAATGAGCAGTTCTTC. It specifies CASSPGQASGYNEQFF.

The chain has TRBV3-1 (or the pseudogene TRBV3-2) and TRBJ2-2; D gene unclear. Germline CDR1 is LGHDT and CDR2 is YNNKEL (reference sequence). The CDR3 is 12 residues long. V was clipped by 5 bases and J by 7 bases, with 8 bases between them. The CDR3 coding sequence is TGTGCCAGCAGCTCCATCAGCGGGGAGCTGTTTTTT. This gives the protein CASSSISGELFF.

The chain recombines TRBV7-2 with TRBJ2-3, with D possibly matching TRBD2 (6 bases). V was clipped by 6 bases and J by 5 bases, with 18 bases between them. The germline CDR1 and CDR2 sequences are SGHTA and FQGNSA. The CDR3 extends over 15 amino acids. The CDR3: CASRERFGGVDTQYF. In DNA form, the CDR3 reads TGTGCCAGCAGGGAAAGGTTTGGCGGGGTAGATACGCAGTATTTT.

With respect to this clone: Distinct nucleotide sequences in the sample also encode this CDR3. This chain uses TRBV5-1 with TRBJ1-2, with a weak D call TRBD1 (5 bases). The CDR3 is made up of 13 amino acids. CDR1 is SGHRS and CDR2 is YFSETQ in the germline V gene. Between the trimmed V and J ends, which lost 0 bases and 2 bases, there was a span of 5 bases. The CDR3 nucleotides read TGCGCCAGCAGCTTGGGACAGAACTATGGCTACACCTTC. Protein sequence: CASSLGQNYGYTF.

This CDR3 reads CASNPGQGDTGELFF. DNA of the CDR3: TGTGCCAGCAACCCGGGACAGGGGGACACCGGGGAGCTGTTTTTT. The V and J genes are TRBV7-9 and TRBJ2-2; 11 nucleotides align to TRBD1. This CDR3 region has 15 residues. Germline values: CDR1 SEHNR, CDR2 FQNEAQ (reference sequence). J gave up 3 bases and V 7 bases, and 4 bases lay outside the gene matches.

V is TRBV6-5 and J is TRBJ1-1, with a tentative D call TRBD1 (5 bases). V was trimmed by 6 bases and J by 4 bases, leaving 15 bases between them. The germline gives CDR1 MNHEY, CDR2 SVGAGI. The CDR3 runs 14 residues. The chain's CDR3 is CASRAAYGGTEAFF. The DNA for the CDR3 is TGTGCCAGCAGAGCCGCGTACGGGGGCACTGAAGCTTTCTTT.

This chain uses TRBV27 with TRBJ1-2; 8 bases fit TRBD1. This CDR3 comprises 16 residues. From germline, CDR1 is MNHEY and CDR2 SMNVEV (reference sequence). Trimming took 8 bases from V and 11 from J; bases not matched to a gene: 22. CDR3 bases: TGTGCCAGCCGAGGTGAGAGGACGGGACAGGCGACGGGATACACCTTC. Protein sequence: CASRGERTGQATGYTF.

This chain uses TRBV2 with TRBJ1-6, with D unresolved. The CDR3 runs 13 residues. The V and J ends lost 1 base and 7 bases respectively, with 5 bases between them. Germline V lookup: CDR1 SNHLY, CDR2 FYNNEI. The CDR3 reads CASSEDVNSPLHF. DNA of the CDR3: TGTGCCAGCAGTGAAGATGTCAATTCACCCCTCCACTTT.

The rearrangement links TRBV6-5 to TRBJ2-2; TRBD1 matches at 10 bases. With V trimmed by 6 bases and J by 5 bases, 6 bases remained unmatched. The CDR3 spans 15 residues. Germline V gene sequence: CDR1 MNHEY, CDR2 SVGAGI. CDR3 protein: CASRRDRGLTGELFF. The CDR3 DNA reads TGTGCCAGCAGACGTGACAGGGGGCTGACCGGGGAGCTGTTTTTT.

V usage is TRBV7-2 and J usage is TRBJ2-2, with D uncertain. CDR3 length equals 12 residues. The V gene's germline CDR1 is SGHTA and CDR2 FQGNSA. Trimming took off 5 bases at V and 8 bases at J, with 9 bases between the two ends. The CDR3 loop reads CASSPEEGELFF. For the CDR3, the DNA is TGTGCCAGCAGCCCCGAGGAGGGGGAGCTGTTTTTT. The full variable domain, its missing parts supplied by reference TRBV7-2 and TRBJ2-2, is GAGVSQSPSNKVTEKGKDVELRCDPISGHTALYWYRQSLGQGLEFLIYFQGNSAPDKSGLPSDRFSAERTGGSVSTLTIQRTQQEDSAVYLCASSPEEGELFFGEGSRLTVL.

CDR3 sequence: CASSRRGTGLDGELFF. CDR3 bases: TGCGCCAGCAGCCGCCGGGGGACAGGTTTGGACGGGGAGCTGTTTTTT. The rearrangement uses TRBV5-1 and TRBJ2-2, with TRBD1 matching over 8 bases. With 4 bases clipped from V and 7 bases from J, the junction kept 12 bases outside the gene matches. There are 16 residues in the CDR3. Per germline, CDR1 SGHRS and CDR2 YFSETQ.

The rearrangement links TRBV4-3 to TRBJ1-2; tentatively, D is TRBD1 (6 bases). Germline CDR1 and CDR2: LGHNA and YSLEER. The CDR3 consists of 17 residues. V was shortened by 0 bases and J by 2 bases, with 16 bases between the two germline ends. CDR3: CASSQDAYRDVNYGYTF. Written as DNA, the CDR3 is TGCGCCAGCAGCCAAGACGCCTACAGGGATGTGAACTATGGCTACACCTTC.

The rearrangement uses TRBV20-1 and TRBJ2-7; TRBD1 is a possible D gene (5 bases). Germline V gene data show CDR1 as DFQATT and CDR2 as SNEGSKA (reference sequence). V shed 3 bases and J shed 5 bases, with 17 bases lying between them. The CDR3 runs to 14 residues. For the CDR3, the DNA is TGCAGTGCTAGTGGACACCCAAAACCGGACGAGCAGTACTTC. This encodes CSASGHPKPDEQYF.

In nucleotides, the CDR3 is TGCGCCAGCAGCCAAGCTCTAGCGGGGAGAACCGGGGAGCTGTTTTTT. Amino acids: CASSQALAGRTGELFF. The chain joins TRBV4-3 to TRBJ2-2, with 9 bases aligning to TRBD2. The V gene end was trimmed by 1 base and the J gene end by 5 bases; junction bases not matched to a gene: 5. From germline, CDR1 is LGHNA and CDR2 YSLEER. The CDR3 extends over 16 amino acids.

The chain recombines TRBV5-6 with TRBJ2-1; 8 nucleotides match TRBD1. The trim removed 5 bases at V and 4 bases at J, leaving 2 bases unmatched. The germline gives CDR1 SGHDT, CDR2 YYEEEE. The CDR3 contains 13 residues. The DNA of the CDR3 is TGTGCCAGCAGAAGGACAGGGTACAATGAGCAGTTCTTC. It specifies CASRRTGYNEQFF.

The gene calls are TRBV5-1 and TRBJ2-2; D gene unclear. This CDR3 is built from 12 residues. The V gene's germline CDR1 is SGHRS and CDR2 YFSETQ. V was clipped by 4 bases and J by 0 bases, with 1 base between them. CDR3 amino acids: CASSPNTGELFF. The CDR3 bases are TGCGCCAGCAGCCCGAACACCGGGGAGCTGTTTTTT.

The CDR3 sequence is CASSPLAKDTGELFF. The CDR3 bases are TGCGCCAGCAGCCCCTTGGCAAAGGACACCGGGGAGCTGTTTTTT. The V gene is TRBV5-1, the J gene TRBJ2-2; D remains unclear. The CDR3 contains 15 residues. Germline V gives CDR1 SGHRS, CDR2 YFSETQ. V dropped 4 bases and J dropped 3 bases, with 13 bases sitting between them. Looking up the rest from reference TRBV5-1 and TRBJ2-2 gives the full variable domain: KAGVTQTPRYLIKTRGQQVTLSCSPISGHRSVSWYQQTPGQGLQFLFEYFSETQRNKGNFPGRFSGRQFSNSRSEMNVSTLELGDSALYLCASSPLAKDTGELFFGEGSRLTVL.

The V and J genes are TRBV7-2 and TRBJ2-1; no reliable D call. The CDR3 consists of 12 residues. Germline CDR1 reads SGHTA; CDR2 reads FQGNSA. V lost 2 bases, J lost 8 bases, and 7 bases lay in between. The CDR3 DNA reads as TGTGCCAGCAGCTTATCCTTTCATGAGCAGTTCTTC. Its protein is CASSLSFHEQFF.

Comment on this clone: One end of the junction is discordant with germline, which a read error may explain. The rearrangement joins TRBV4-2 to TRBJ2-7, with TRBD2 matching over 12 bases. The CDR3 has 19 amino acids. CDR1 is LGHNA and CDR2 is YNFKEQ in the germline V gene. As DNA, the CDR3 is TGTGTCAGCAGCCAAGTTAGTCTCCAAACTAGCGGGAGGATGTACGAGCAGTACTTC. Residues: CVSSQVSLQTSGRMYEQYF.